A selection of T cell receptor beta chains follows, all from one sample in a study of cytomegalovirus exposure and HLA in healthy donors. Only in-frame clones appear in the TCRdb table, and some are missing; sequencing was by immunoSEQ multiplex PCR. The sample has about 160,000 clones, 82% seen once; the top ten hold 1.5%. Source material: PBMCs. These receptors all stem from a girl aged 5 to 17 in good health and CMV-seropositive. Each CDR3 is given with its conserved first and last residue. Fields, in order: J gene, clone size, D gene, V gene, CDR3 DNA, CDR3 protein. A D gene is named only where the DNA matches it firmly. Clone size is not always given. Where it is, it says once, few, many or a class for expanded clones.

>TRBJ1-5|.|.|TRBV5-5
TGTGCCAGCAGCTTGGCCGGGGGGGGCAGCAATCAGCCCCAGCATTTT
CASSLAGGGSNQPQHF
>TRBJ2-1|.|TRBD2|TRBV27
TGTGCCAGCAGTTTTTGGGGGAGGGTCGACAATGAGCAGTTCTTC
CASSFWGRVDNEQFF
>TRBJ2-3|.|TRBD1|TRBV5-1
TGCGCCAGCAGCTTGCCGGGACAGGCCTTGAGAGATACGCAGTATTTT
CASSLPGQALRDTQYF
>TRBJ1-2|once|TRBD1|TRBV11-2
TGTGCCAGCAGCCGCACAGGGGTTGGCTACACCTTC
CASSRTGVGYTF
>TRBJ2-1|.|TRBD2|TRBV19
TGTGCCTGCGGGGGGAGCTCCTACAATGAGCAGTTCTTC
CACGGSSYNEQFF
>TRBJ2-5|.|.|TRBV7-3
TGTGCCAGCAGCTTAAGACTAGGAGAGACCCAGTACTTC
CASSLRLGETQYF
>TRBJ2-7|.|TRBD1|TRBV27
TGTGCCAGCAGTGTGGGGGGACAGGCCTACGAGCAGTACTTC
CASSVGGQAYEQYF
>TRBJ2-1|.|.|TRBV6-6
TGTGCCAGCAGTCCCCTAGCGGAGGGGGTGAATGAGCAGTTCTTC
CASSPLAEGVNEQFF
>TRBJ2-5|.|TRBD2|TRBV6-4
TGTGCCAGCACTAGCGGGGGAGGGGAAGAGACCCAGTACTTC
CASTSGGGEETQYF
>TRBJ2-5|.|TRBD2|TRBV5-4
TGTGCCAGCAGCTTGGCGGGGGGTGTCCAAGAGACCCAGTACTTC
CASSLAGGVQETQYF
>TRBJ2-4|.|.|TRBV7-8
TGTGCCAGCAGCCCTGTCGAGTATCCGGCCAAAAACATTCAGTACTTC
CASSPVEYPAKNIQYF
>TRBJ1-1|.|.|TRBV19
TGTGCCAGTAGTATGATACCGGCAGGGAACACTGAAGCTTTCTTT
CASSMIPAGNTEAFF
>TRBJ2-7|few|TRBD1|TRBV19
TGTGCCAGTAGTATTGGGACAGGGTTCTACGAGCAGTACTTC
CASSIGTGFYEQYF
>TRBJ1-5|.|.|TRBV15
TGTGCCACCAGCAGCGGGGGGGGGATCGGTCAGCCCCAGCATTTT
CATSSGGGIGQPQHF
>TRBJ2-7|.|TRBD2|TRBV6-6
TGTGCCAGCAGAAAGGGACTACAGTACGAGCAGTACTTC
CASRKGLQYEQYF
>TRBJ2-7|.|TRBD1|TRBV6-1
TGTGCCAGCAGTGAAGACATGAACAGGGACAGACCCTACGAGCAGTACTTC
CASSEDMNRDRPYEQYF
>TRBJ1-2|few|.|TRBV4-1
TGCGCCAGCAGCCGACCTTGGGGGCCCACTAACTATGGCTACACCTTC
CASSRPWGPTNYGYTF
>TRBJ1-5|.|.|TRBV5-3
TGTGCCAGAAGCTTGCTGCCCCAGCATTTT
CARSLLPQHF
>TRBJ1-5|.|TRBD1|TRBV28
TGTGCCAGCAGCGCCGGGACAGGGACTCAGCCCCAGCATTTT
CASSAGTGTQPQHF
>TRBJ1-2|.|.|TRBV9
TGTGCCAGCAGCGTAGGGGGGAGGGGACACATGAACTATGGCTACACCTTC
CASSVGGRGHMNYGYTF
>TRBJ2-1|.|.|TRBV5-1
TGCGCCAGCAGCTTGGCGGTTAACAATGAGCAGTTCTTC
CASSLAVNNEQFF
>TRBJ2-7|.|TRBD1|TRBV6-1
TGTGCCAGCAGTGGACAGGGTTGGTTCTACGAGCAGTACTTC
CASSGQGWFYEQYF